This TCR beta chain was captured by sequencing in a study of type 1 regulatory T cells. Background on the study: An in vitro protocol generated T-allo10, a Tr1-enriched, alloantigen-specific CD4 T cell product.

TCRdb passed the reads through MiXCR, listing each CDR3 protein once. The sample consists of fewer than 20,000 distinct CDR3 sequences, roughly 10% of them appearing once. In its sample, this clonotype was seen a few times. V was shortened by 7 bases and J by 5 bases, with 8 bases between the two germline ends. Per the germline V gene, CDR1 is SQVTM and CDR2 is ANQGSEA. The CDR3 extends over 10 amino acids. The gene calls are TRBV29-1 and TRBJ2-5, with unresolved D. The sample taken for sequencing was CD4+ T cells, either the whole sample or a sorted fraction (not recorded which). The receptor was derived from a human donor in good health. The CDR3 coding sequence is TGCAGCGCGGCTTGGGAGACCCAGTACTTC. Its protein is CSAAWETQYF.